Shown below are 30 T cell receptor beta chains from a single sample sequenced in a study of cytomegalovirus exposure and HLA in healthy donors. Amplification used 60 Vbeta primers and 13 Jbeta primers. Only in-frame clones appear in the TCRdb table, and some are missing; sequencing was by immunoSEQ multiplex PCR. This listing includes around 200,000 clones. The sequencing sample was made of PBMCs. These receptors were collected from a young woman in good health and CMV-seropositive.

This rearrangement joins TRBV10-2 to TRBJ2-2; a possible D gene is TRBD2 (6 bases). CDR1 WSHSY and CDR2 SAAADI come from the germline V gene. V dropped 6 bases and J dropped 5 bases, with 13 bases sitting between them. This CDR3 has 14 amino acids. The CDR3 is CASRGREMTGELFF. CDR3 in DNA: TGCGCCAGCAGGGGTCGGGAGATGACCGGGGAGCTGTTTTTT.

The genes are TRBV5-4 and TRBJ2-3, with 7 bases that match TRBD2. Trimming at V came to 4 bases and at J to 0 bases, leaving 8 bases not matched to a gene. This CDR3 has 16 amino acids. Germline loops: CDR1 SGHNT, CDR2 YYREEE (reference sequence). CDR3 in amino acids: CASSPLGSGSTDTQYF. The CDR3, as DNA: TGTGCCAGCAGCCCCCTTGGTAGCGGGAGCACAGATACGCAGTATTTT.

The gene calls are TRBV6-5 and TRBJ2-1, with 8 positions matching TRBD2. The CDR3 contains 15 residues. J lost 8 bases, V lost 1 base, and 7 bases had no gene match. Looked up from germline, CDR1 is MNHEY and CDR2 is SVGAGI. Here the CDR3 reads CASSYLGGRIHEQFF. The DNA of the CDR3 is TGTGCCAGCAGTTACTTGGGCGGGAGGATCCATGAGCAGTTCTTC.

V is TRBV2 and J is TRBJ2-3; the match to TRBD2 covers 7 bases. The CDR3 is 14 residues long. The J segment lost 7 bases and the V segment lost 7 bases, leaving 11 bases of the junction unmatched. Germline CDR1 SNHLY, CDR2 FYNNEI. DNA for the CDR3: TGTGCCAGCACATCGGGGGGTCTTGGGAATACGCAGTATTTT. This codes for CASTSGGLGNTQYF.

The rearrangement joins TRBV28 to TRBJ1-4; no firm D call. The V gene's germline CDR1 is MDHEN and CDR2 SYDVKM. V gave up 2 bases and J gave up 8 bases, with 9 bases separating them. This CDR3 contains 13 residues. CDR3 in DNA: TGTGCCAGCAGTTTAATCCGGGAGGAAAAACTGTTTTTT. The encoded protein is CASSLIREEKLFF.

The rearrangement uses TRBV10-2 and TRBJ1-2, with TRBD1 as a possible D gene (6 bases). Trimming removed 8 bases at V and 4 bases at J, with 17 bases between. The length of the CDR3 is 14 residues. In germline, CDR1 is WSHSY, CDR2 SAAADI. CDR3 in amino acids: CASAIDRPLYGYTF. The CDR3 DNA reads as TGCGCCAGCGCCATAGACAGGCCCCTCTATGGCTACACCTTC.

V gene TRBV6-4 combines with J gene TRBJ2-1; 8 bases are shared with TRBD1. The CDR3 runs 17 residues. The J segment lost 2 bases and the V segment lost 6 bases, leaving 12 bases of the junction unmatched. The germline V gene has CDR1 MRHNA and CDR2 SNTAGT. The CDR3 is CASRDRVLGRTYNEQFF. The CDR3 DNA reads TGTGCCAGCAGGGACAGGGTTTTAGGGAGAACCTACAATGAGCAGTTCTTC.

This sequence joins TRBV30 and TRBJ2-7, with D possibly TRBD2 on 5 matching bases. V was trimmed by 6 bases and J by 1 base, leaving 10 bases between them. Germline V gene sequence: CDR1 GTSNPN, CDR2 SVGIG (reference sequence). This CDR3 has 12 residues. The CDR3 sequence: CACLRGSYEQYF. The CDR3 DNA sequence: TGTGCCTGCCTACGGGGTTCCTACGAGCAGTACTTC.

This chain connects TRBV7-2 to TRBJ2-3; no firm D call. CDR3 length: 14 residues. Trimming shortened V by 3 bases and J by 6 bases, and 13 bases separated the two germline ends. The germline V gene encodes CDR1 SGHTA and CDR2 FQGNSA. Here the CDR3 DNA reads TGTGCCAGCAGCTTTAATCCCCCCCCGGATACGCAGTATTTT. Translating it yields CASSFNPPPDTQYF.

V and J are TRBV18 and TRBJ2-3; 8 positions match TRBD1. Germline trimming cut 5 bases from V and 4 bases from J; bases unmatched to any gene: 5. Per the germline V gene, CDR1 is KGHSH and CDR2 is LQKENI. The CDR3 loop spans 14 amino acids. The DNA for the CDR3 is TGTGCCAGCTCAAGACAGGGGTTCGCAGATACGCAGTATTTT. It specifies CASSRQGFADTQYF. The full variable domain, with the rest looked up from reference TRBV18 and TRBJ2-3, is NAGVMQNPRHLVRRRGQEARLRCSPMKGHSHVYWYRQLPEEGLKFMVYLQKENIIDESGMPKERFSAEFPKEGPSILRIQQVVRGDSAAYFCASSRQGFADTQYFGPGTRLTVL.

The chain has TRBV7-8 and TRBJ1-5, with TRBD1 as a possible D gene (5 bases). Germline CDR1 SGHVS, CDR2 FQNEAQ. There are 15 residues in the CDR3. Trimming pared 2 bases from V and 5 bases from J, leaving 13 bases between. CDR3 sequence (DNA): TGTGCCAGCAGCTTACGGGCAGGGAATTATCAGCCCCAGCATTTT. This codes for CASSLRAGNYQPQHF.

The rearrangement joins TRBV19 to TRBJ2-1; 8 bases line up with TRBD2. Unmatched junction bases numbered 12, after V lost 6 bases and J lost 2 bases. The CDR3 spans 17 residues. Germline V gives CDR1 LNHDA, CDR2 SQIVND (reference sequence). The CDR3 is CASRSPGGATTYNEQFF. The CDR3 bases are TGTGCCAGTAGGTCCCCGGGGGGGGCTACGACCTACAATGAGCAGTTCTTC. Full variable domain (remainder filled in from reference TRBV19 and TRBJ2-1): DGGITQSPKYLFRKEGQNVTLSCEQNLNHDAMYWYRQDPGQGLRLIYYSQIVNDFQKGDIAEGYSVSREKKESFPLTVTSAQKNPTAFYLCASRSPGGATTYNEQFFGPGTRLTVL.

This chain links TRBV21-1 with TRBJ2-2; the table's TRBD2 call for D was not verified on the DNA. TRBV21-1 is a listed pseudogene. The CDR3 contains 17 residues. CDR3 sequence: CASSKATVVPSPGELFF. CDR3 sequence (DNA): TGTGCCAGCAGCAAAGCCACTGTAGTACCGTCCCCCGGGGAGCTGTTTTTT.

The V call is TRBV27, the J call TRBJ1-1; 8 nucleotides agree with TRBD1. The CDR3 covers 14 residues. After removal of 5 bases from V and 1 base from J, the junction contained 3 bases not matched to a gene. CDR1 is MNHEY, CDR2 SMNVEV, per germline (reference sequence). CDR3 sequence reads: CASSITGGNTEAFF. CDR3 nucleotides: TGTGCCAGCAGTATAACAGGGGGGAACACTGAAGCTTTCTTT.

The chain combines TRBV27 with TRBJ1-1, with a weak D call TRBD1 (5 bases). CDR3 length equals 14 residues. Germline V CDR1 and CDR2: MNHEY, SMNVEV (reference sequence). V lost 6 bases and J lost 6, with 17 bases in between. Here the CDR3 DNA reads TGTGCCAGCAGAACGACGGACAATAAGGCTGAAGCTTTCTTT. Translation gives CASRTTDNKAEAFF.

This rearrangement joins TRBV6-5 to TRBJ1-1; 8 bases fit TRBD1. CDR3 length equals 14 residues. Germline lookup yields CDR1 MNHEY and CDR2 SVGAGI. V gave up 5 bases and J gave up 5 bases; unmatched junction bases: 7. The chain's CDR3 is CASSPDRGFTEAFF. Here the CDR3 DNA reads TGTGCCAGCAGTCCCGACAGGGGTTTTACTGAAGCTTTCTTT.

The chain uses TRBV15 and TRBJ1-6; TRBD1 might be the D (5 bases). Germline V gene lookup returns CDR1 LNHNV and CDR2 YYDKDF (reference sequence). This CDR3 comprises 16 residues. V was pared by 0 bases and J by 7 bases, with 13 bases between. The CDR3 reads CATSRDGGGANSPLHF. In DNA, the CDR3 is TGTGCCACCAGCAGAGATGGGGGGGGTGCGAATTCACCCCTCCACTTT.

The chain couples TRBV7-2 to TRBJ2-7; TRBD2 agrees at 11 bases. The CDR3 spans 13 residues. Germline loops: CDR1 SGHTA, CDR2 FQGNSA. The CDR3 sequence is CASVELAGAEQYF. As DNA, the CDR3 is TGTGCGTCGGTGGAACTAGCGGGAGCCGAGCAGTACTTC.

V is TRBV2 and J is TRBJ1-3; 7 bases are shared with TRBD1. The CDR3 sequence is 14 residues long. Germline lookup yields CDR1 SNHLY and CDR2 FYNNEI. V was clipped by 8 bases and J by 4 bases; unmatched bases: 8. This CDR3 is CASEEGAEGNTIYF. The CDR3 nucleotides read TGTGCCAGCGAGGAGGGGGCAGAGGGAAACACCATATATTTT.

The chain recombines TRBV5-1 with TRBJ2-1; 9 positions agree with TRBD1. Per the germline V gene, CDR1 is SGHRS and CDR2 is YFSETQ. The CDR3 contains 16 residues. Losses at the gene ends were 4 bases for V and 3 bases for J; bases not matched to a gene: 8. CDR3 residues: CASSALQGADYNEQFF. The DNA of the CDR3 is TGCGCCAGCAGCGCATTACAGGGGGCAGACTACAATGAGCAGTTCTTC.

The chain links TRBV5-4 to TRBJ2-3, with TRBD2 identical over 9 bases. Germline loops: CDR1 SGHNT, CDR2 YYREEE (reference sequence). The CDR3 contains 16 residues. After removal of 4 bases from V and 1 base from J, the junction contained 7 bases not matched to a gene. CDR3 in amino acids: CASSRGTSRRTDTQYF. The CDR3 DNA is TGTGCCAGCAGCAGAGGGACTAGCCGCCGCACAGATACGCAGTATTTT.

V is TRBV5-5 and J is TRBJ2-5, with TRBD2 identical over 8 bases. The CDR3 is 14 amino acids. The V and J ends lost 1 base and 5 bases, in that order; junction bases with no gene match: 4. Per germline, CDR1 SGHKS and CDR2 YYEKEE (reference sequence). CDR3 residues: CASSLSRGVETQYF. The CDR3 DNA is TGTGCCAGCAGCTTGTCGCGGGGGGTGGAGACCCAGTACTTC.

The chain carries TRBV5-1 and TRBJ2-5, with 7 nucleotides matching TRBD2. The ends lost 5 bases at V and 5 bases at J; junction bases unmatched: 9. Looked up from germline, CDR1 is SGHRS and CDR2 is YFSETQ. The CDR3 covers 14 residues. CDR3 sequence (DNA): TGCGCCAGCAGTGACCTCCCTAGCGGCGAGACCCAGTACTTC. Its translation is CASSDLPSGETQYF.

The chain combines TRBV10-3 with TRBJ1-5, with D unclear. The CDR3 contains 10 residues. The germline gives CDR1 ENHRY, CDR2 SYGVKD. V dropped 4 bases and J dropped 8 bases, with 3 bases sitting between them. The CDR3 is CAISAEPQHF. CDR3 DNA sequence: TGTGCCATCAGTGCAGAGCCCCAGCATTTT.

The genes are TRBV29-1 and TRBJ1-5, with D possibly matching TRBD1 (5 bases). Trimming removed 5 bases at V and 0 bases at J, with 11 bases between. The CDR3 covers 14 residues. Germline assignment: CDR1 SQVTM and CDR2 ANQGSEA. The CDR3 loop is CSVSTGASNQPQHF. The CDR3 DNA reads TGCAGCGTTTCCACAGGAGCTAGCAATCAGCCCCAGCATTTT.

DNA for the CDR3: TGTGCCAGCAGCTTCACAGGGGACGATCAGCCCCAGCATTTT. The encoded protein is CASSFTGDDQPQHF. The V call is TRBV7-9, the J call TRBJ1-5, with TRBD1 matching 7 bases. CDR3 length equals 14 residues. Germline V gene data show CDR1 as SEHNR and CDR2 as FQNEAQ (reference sequence). The trim removed 3 bases at V and 5 bases at J, leaving 4 bases unmatched.

The CDR3 reads CASSYDREASYEQYF. The CDR3 DNA is TGTGCCAGCAGCTATGACAGGGAGGCCTCCTACGAGCAGTACTTC. The chain has TRBV7-2 and TRBJ2-7, with D perhaps matching TRBD1 (7 bases). V was trimmed by 4 bases and J by 0 bases, leaving 13 bases between them. Germline V lookup: CDR1 SGHTA, CDR2 FQGNSA. The CDR3 runs to 15 residues.

The V and J genes are TRBV15 and TRBJ2-1; 10 nucleotides agree with TRBD2. The germline V gene encodes CDR1 LNHNV and CDR2 YYDKDF (reference sequence). The CDR3 has 17 amino acids. V trimming: 2 bases; J trimming: 5 bases; junction bases outside the gene matches: 9. CDR3 amino acids: CATSRSDLAGENNEQFF. DNA of the CDR3: TGTGCCACCAGCAGATCGGATCTAGCGGGAGAAAACAATGAGCAGTTCTTC.

The CDR3 nucleotides read TGTGCCAGTTCACGAACCGGGACAGTCAGCTCCTACGAGCAGTACTTC. This translates into CASSRTGTVSSYEQYF. This rearrangement joins TRBV19 to TRBJ2-7; 7 positions agree with TRBD1. This CDR3 has 16 amino acids. Germline V lookup: CDR1 LNHDA, CDR2 SQIVND (reference sequence). Losses at the gene ends were 8 bases for V and 0 bases for J; bases not matched to a gene: 13.

The chain has TRBV5-1 and TRBJ2-1; 11 positions agree with TRBD1. V lost 0 bases to trimming and J lost 5 bases; unmatched junction nucleotides: 4. CDR1 and CDR2 (germline): SGHRS, YFSETQ. CDR3 length: 16 amino acids. The CDR3 coding sequence is TGCGCCAGCAGCTTGGCCGGGACAGGGGGTGACAATGAGCAGTTCTTC. Translated: CASSLAGTGGDNEQFF. The complete variable domain, with remaining parts taken from reference TRBV5-1 and TRBJ2-1, reads KAGVTQTPRYLIKTRGQQVTLSCSPISGHRSVSWYQQTPGQGLQFLFEYFSETQRNKGNFPGRFSGRQFSNSRSEMNVSTLELGDSALYLCASSLAGTGGDNEQFFGPGTRLTVL.